This T cell receptor (beta chain) was observed in a study of CD8+CD57+ T cells in acquired aplastic anemia. Study as a whole: Each DNA sample taken from sorted CD4+ and CD8+ cells came to about 3 ug on average. Where healthy donors were concerned, CD4+ cells averaged approximately 9.9 million reads.

TCR beta VDJ combinations and CDR3 sequences were profiled from genomic DNA. Using its own MiXCR run on the reads, TCRdb lists one record per CDR3 protein. The repertoire includes more than 40,000 distinct CDR3 sequences, about 78% of them detected once, and around 31% sits in the top ten. For this clonotype: Its cognate antigen is unknown.

Findings and limits, study-wide: Patients versus controls showed no significant CD8+ Simpson's diversity difference.

The ends were cut back, 4 bases at V and 8 bases at J, with 17 bases in the middle. The CDR3 length is 14 residues. The chain couples TRBV12-3 or TRBV12-4 to TRBJ1-1; possibly TRBD1 for D (6 bases). The sample taken for sequencing was sorted CD4+, CD8+, or CD8+CD57+ T cells (not recorded which) from PBMCs. The receptor comes from a human donor in good health, serving as a control. The CDR3 here is CASSSYRVGGEAFF. CDR3 nucleotide sequence: TGTGCCAGCAGTTCGTACAGGGTGGGGGGAGAAGCTTTCTTT.